The T cell receptor beta chain under discussion was sequenced for a study of blood T cell repertoires in COVID-19. Study background: Samples of COVID-19 (acute and convalescent) were obtained from the United States, Italy and Spain. PBMCs, B-cell-depleted T cells, or T cells were the source of the cDNA or gDNA that made up the material.

Authors' data handling: Reference gene primer amplification gave estimated nucleated cell counts. Here immunoSEQ multiplex PCR was the method, and the copy in TCRdb shows in-frame clones only, minus some. The V and J calls and clone size come from that table; D and trimming were worked out from the DNA. The sample lists about 180,000 clones; 75% to 85% were seen once. This clonotype was sampled from a human donor in a cohort sampled during active COVID-19. What was sequenced was peripheral blood.

CDR3 DNA sequence: TGTGCCAGCAGCCTCCCCGGCAGGCCGTCGAACACTGAAGCTTTCTTT. This codes for CASSLPGRPSNTEAFF. The V gene is TRBV7-9, the J gene TRBJ1-1; D is undetermined. CDR1 and CDR2 from the germline V gene are SEHNR and FQNEAQ (reference sequence). The CDR3 runs 16 residues. The V end was cut by 5 bases, the J end by 1 base, with 17 bases between.